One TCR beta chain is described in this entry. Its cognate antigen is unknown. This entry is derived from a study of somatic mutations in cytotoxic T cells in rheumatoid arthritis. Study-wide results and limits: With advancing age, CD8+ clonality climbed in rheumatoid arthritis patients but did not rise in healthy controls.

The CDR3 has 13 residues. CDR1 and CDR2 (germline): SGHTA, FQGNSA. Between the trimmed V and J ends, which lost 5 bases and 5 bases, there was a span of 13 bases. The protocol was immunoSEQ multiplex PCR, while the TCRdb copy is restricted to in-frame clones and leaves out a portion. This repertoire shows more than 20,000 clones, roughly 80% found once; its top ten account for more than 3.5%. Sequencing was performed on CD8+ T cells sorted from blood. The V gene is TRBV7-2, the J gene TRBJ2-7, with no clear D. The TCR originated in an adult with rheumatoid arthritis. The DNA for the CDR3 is TGTGCCAGCAGCCAAACCGCAGCCCACGAGCAGTACTTC. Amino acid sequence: CASSQTAAHEQYF.